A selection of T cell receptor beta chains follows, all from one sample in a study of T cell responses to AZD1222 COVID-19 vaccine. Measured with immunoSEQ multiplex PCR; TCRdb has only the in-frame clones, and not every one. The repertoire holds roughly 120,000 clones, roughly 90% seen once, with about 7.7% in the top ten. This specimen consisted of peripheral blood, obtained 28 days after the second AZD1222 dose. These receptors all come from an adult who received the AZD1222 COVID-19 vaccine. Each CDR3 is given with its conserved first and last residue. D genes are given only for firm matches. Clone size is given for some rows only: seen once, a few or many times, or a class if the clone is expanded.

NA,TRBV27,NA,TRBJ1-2,CASSSQGRGGFYGYTF,TGTGCCAGCAGTTCCCAGGGCAGGGGAGGGTTCTATGGCTACACCTTC
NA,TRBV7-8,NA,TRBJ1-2,CASSLSQNGYTF,TGTGCCAGCAGCTTAAGCCAGAACGGCTACACCTTC
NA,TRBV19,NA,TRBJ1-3,CASSIVGSGNTIYF,TGTGCCAGTAGTATAGTCGGCTCTGGAAACACCATATATTTT
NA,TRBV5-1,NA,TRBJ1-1,CASSLDRSTTEAFF,TGCGCCAGCAGCTTGGATAGGTCGACCACTGAAGCTTTCTTT
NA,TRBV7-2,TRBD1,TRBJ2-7,CASSLTFTGQGHEQYF,TGTGCCAGCAGCTTGACTTTTACGGGACAGGGGCACGAGCAGTACTTC
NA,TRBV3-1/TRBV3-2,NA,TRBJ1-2,CASSSGQNYGYTF,TGTGCCAGCAGCTCCGGACAGAACTATGGCTACACCTTC
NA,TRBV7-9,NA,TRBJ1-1,CASSLWTEAFF,TGTGCCAGCAGCTTATGGACTGAAGCTTTCTTT
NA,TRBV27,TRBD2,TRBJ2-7,CASSRPGLAGPYEQYF,TGTGCCAGCAGTCGTCCGGGACTAGCGGGTCCGTACGAGCAGTACTTC
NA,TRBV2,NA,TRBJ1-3,CASSESSSGNTIYF,TGTGCCAGCAGTGAAAGTAGCTCTGGAAACACCATATATTTT
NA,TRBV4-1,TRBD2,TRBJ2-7,CASQPLAGAEYSFEQYF,TGCGCCAGCCAGCCACTAGCGGGGGCCGAATATTCTTTCGAGCAGTACTTC
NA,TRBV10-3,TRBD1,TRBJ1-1,CAIRVTGTNTEAFF,TGTGCCATCAGGGTGACAGGGACGAACACTGAAGCTTTCTTT
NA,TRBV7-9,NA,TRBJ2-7,CASSLGQQVRHTYEQYF,TGTGCCAGCAGCTTAGGGCAACAGGTCCGACATACCTACGAGCAGTACTTC
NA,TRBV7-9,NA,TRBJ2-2,CASSPTLSANTGELFF,TGTGCCAGCAGCCCCACCCTGTCCGCGAACACCGGGGAGCTGTTTTTT
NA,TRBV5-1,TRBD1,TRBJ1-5,CASSLTGGGNQPQHF,TGCGCCAGTTCCCTCACAGGGGGCGGCAATCAGCCCCAGCATTTT
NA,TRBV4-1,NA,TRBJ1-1,CASSQSRVIPVQTFF,TGCGCCAGCAGCCAAAGCCGGGTTATCCCGGTACAGACTTTCTTT
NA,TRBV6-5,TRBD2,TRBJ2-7,CASRLGLAGEQYF,TGTGCCAGCAGGCTGGGACTAGCGGGGGAGCAGTACTTC
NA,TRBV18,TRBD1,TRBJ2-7,CASSGRGQPFYEQYF,TGTGCCAGCTCAGGCCGGGGACAGCCCTTTTACGAGCAGTACTTC
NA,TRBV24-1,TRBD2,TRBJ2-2,CATSDGTSGGAFGELFF,TGTGCCACCAGTGATGGGACTAGCGGGGGGGCCTTCGGGGAGCTGTTTTTT
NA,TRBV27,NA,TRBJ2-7,CASSLFGGRIYEQYF,TGTGCCAGCAGTTTATTCGGGGGCCGAATCTACGAGCAGTACTTC
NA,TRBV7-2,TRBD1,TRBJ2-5,CASSPRQGEGQETQYF,TGTGCCAGCAGCCCTCGACAGGGGGAGGGCCAAGAGACCCAGTACTTC
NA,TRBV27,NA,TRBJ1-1,CASSLYEGSNTEAFF,TGTGCCAGCAGTTTATACGAGGGCTCGAACACTGAAGCTTTCTTT
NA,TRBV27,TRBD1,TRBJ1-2,CASSSIPGQNYGYTF,TGTGCCAGCAGTTCGATTCCGGGACAGAACTATGGCTACACCTTC
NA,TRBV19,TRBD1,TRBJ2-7,CASSTMDRVYEQYF,TGTGCCAGTAGTACAATGGACAGGGTATACGAGCAGTACTTC
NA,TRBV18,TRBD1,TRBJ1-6,CASSPRQGTSDSPLHF,TGTGCCAGCTCACCACGACAGGGGACGTCGGATTCACCCCTCCACTTT
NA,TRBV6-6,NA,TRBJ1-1,CASSYDAGNTEAFF,TGTGCCAGCAGTTACGATGCAGGGAACACTGAAGCTTTCTTT
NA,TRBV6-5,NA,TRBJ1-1,CASSLPPLEAFF,TGTGCCAGCAGTTTGCCCCCACTGGAAGCTTTCTTT
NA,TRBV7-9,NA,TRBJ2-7,CASSLENHDEQYF,TGTGCCAGCAGCTTAGAGAACCACGACGAGCAGTACTTC
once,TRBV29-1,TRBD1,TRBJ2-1,CSAKGQGFVNEQFF,TGCAGCGCCAAGGGACAGGGATTTGTCAATGAGCAGTTCTTC
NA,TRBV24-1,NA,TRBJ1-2,CATSDFAVNYGYTF,TGTGCCACCAGTGATTTTGCAGTTAACTATGGCTACACCTTC
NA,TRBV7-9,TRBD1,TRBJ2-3,CASSLATGGITDTQYF,TGTGCCAGCAGCTTAGCGACAGGGGGAATCACAGATACGCAGTATTTT
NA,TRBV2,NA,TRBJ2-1,CASSGGETREQFF,TGTGCCAGCAGTGGGGGGGAGACCAGGGAGCAGTTCTTC
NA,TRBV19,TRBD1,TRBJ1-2,CASSNPAVTGGYGYTF,TGTGCCAGTAGTAACCCTGCTGTGACAGGGGGCTATGGCTACACCTTC
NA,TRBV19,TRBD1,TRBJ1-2,CASSPTGTVNVYGYTF,TGTGCCAGTAGCCCAACCGGGACAGTAAACGTCTATGGCTACACCTTC
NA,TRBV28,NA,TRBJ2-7,CATSAQGSYEQYF,TGTGCCACCTCAGCTCAGGGCTCCTACGAGCAGTACTTC
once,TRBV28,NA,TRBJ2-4,CASTEREAQYF,TGTGCCAGCACCGAACGAGAGGCTCAGTACTTC
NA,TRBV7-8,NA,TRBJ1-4,CASSLAGYEKLFF,TGTGCCAGCAGCTTAGCAGGATACGAAAAACTGTTTTTT
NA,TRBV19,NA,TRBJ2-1,CASSIEGGEEALNNEQFF,TGTGCCAGTAGTATAGAGGGGGGCGAAGAGGCCCTCAACAATGAGCAGTTCTTC
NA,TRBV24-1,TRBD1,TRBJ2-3,CATSDPGQDTDTQYF,TGTGCCACCAGTGACCCGGGACAGGACACAGATACGCAGTATTTT
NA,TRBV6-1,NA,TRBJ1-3,CASSATGTLDGNTIYF,TGTGCCAGCAGTGCCACAGGAACTCTTGATGGAAACACCATATATTTT
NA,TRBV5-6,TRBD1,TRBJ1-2,CASSRQSGGSGYTF,TGTGCCAGCAGCCGTCAGTCAGGGGGCAGTGGCTACACCTTC
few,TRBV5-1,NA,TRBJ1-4,CASSLAGVNEKLFF,TGCGCCAGCAGCTTGGCTGGAGTCAACGAAAAACTGTTTTTT
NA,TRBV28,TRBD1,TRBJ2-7,CASRPRQGWYEQYF,TGTGCCAGCAGACCAAGACAGGGGTGGTACGAGCAGTACTTC
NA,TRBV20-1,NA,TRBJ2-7,CSARGGFEQYF,TGCAGTGCCCGTGGCGGCTTTGAGCAGTACTTC
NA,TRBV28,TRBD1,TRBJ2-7,CASSMTGGGSYEQYF,TGTGCCAGCAGTATGACAGGGGGAGGTAGTTACGAGCAGTACTTC
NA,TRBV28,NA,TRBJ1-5,CASSFGGSVNQPQHF,TGTGCCAGCAGTTTTGGGGGTAGTGTAAATCAGCCCCAGCATTTT
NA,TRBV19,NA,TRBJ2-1,CASSIVGRLKGNEQFF,TGTGCCAGTAGTATAGTCGGGCGCCTAAAGGGGAATGAGCAGTTCTTC
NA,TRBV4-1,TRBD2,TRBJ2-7,CASSQDTGGWAYEQYF,TGCGCCAGCAGCCAAGATACGGGAGGGTGGGCCTACGAGCAGTACTTC
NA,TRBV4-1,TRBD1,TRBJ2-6,CASSQLIGTGGSGANVLTF,TGCGCCAGCAGCCAACTCATCGGGACAGGTGGCTCTGGGGCCAACGTCCTGACTTTC
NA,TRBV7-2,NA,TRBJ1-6,CASSLAWQGFSPLHF,TGTGCCAGCAGCTTAGCTTGGCAGGGATTTTCACCCCTCCACTTT
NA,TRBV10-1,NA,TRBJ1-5,CAKGTHYNQPQHF,TGCGCCAAAGGGACACATTACAATCAGCCCCAGCATTTT
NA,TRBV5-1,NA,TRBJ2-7,CASSPVWEIQAYEQYF,TGCGCCAGCAGCCCGGTATGGGAAATTCAAGCCTACGAGCAGTACTTC
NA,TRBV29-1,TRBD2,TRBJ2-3,CSGRTSGTDTQYF,TGCAGCGGCAGGACTAGCGGGACAGATACGCAGTATTTT
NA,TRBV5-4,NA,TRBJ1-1,CASSKGGPEAFF,TGTGCCAGCAGTAAAGGCGGACCCGAAGCTTTCTTT
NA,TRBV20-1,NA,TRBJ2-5,CSAKQETQYF,TGCAGTGCTAAACAAGAGACCCAGTACTTC
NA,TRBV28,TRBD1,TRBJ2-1,CASSLGTGYDNEQFF,TGTGCCAGCAGTTTAGGGACAGGGTACGACAATGAGCAGTTCTTC
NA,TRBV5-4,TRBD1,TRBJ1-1,CASSLQGLSTEAFF,TGTGCCAGCAGCTTACAGGGGTTAAGCACTGAAGCTTTCTTT
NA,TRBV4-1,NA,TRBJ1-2,CASSPSVQNNYGYTF,TGCGCCAGCAGCCCCAGTGTACAGAATAACTATGGCTACACCTTC
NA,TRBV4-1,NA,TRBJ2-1,CASSQAIAAEQFF,TGCGCCAGCAGCCAAGCAATAGCTGCCGAGCAGTTCTTC
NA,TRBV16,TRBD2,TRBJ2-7,CASSQFLAGAYEQYF,TGTGCCAGCAGCCAATTTCTAGCGGGGGCCTACGAGCAGTACTTC